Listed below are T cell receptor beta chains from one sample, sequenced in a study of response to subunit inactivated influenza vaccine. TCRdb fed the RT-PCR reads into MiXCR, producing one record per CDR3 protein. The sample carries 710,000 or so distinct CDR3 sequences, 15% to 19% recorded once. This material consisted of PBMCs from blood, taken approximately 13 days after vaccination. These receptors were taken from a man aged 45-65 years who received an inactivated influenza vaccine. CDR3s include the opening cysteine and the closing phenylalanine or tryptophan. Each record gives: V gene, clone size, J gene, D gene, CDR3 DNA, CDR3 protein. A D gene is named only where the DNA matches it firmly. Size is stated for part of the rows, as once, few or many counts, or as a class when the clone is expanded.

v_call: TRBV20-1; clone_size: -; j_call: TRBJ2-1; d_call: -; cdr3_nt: TGCAGTGCTAGTAGTGGACACCCCTACAATGAGCAGTTCTTC; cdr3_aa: CSASSGHPYNEQFF
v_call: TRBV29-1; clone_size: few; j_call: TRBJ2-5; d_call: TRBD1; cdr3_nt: TGCAGCGTCCAAAGCGGGACAGGGTTAGAGACCCAGTACTTC; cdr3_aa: CSVQSGTGLETQYF
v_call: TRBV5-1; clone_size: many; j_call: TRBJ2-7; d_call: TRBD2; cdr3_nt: TGCGCCAGCAGCGAGGGACTAGCGGGCGTCTACGAGCAGTACTTC; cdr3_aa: CASSEGLAGVYEQYF
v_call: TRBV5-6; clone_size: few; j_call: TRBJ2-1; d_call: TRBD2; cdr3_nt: TGTGCCAGCACAACGGGAGGAGATAATGAGCAGTTCTTC; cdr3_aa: CASTTGGDNEQFF
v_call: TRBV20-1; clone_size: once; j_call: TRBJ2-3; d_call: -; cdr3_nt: TGCAGTGCTAGGACCCAGCTTACGCAGTATTTT; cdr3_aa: CSARTQLTQYF
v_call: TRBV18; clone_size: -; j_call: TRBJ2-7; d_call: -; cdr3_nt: TGTGCCAGCTCACCACCCACAGGGACCAGTTACGAGCAGTACTTC; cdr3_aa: CASSPPTGTSYEQYF
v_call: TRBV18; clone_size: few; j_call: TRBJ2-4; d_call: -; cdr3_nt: TGTGCCAGCTCACCATCGGCTTTGTTCTCTGAAAACATTCAGTACTTC; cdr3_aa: CASSPSALFSENIQYF
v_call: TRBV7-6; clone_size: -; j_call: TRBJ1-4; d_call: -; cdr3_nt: TGTGCCAGCAGACAGACAACATCTGAAAAACTGTTTTTT; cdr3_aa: CASRQTTSEKLFF
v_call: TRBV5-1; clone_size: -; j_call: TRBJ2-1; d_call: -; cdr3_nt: TGCGCCAGCAGCGATTCGGGAGAACCGTACAATGAGCAGTTCTTC; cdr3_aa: CASSDSGEPYNEQFF
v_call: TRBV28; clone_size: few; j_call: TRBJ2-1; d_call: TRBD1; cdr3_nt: TGTGCCAGCAGCCCGCCTCGTCGGACAGGGAGAAAGTTCTTC; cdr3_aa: CASSPPRRTGRKFF
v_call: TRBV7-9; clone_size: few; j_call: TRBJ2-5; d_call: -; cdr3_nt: TGTGCCAGCAGTCCCTACCTCGACGTGCAAGAGACCCAGTACTTC; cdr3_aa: CASSPYLDVQETQYF
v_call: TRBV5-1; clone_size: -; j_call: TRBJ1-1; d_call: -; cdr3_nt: TGCGCCAGCAGCTGGGTAGGACGGAACACTGAAGCTTTCTTT; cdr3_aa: CASSWVGRNTEAFF
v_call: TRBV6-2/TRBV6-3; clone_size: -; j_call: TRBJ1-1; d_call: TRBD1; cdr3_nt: TGTGCCAGCAGGATAGGACAGGCACGCCGAAACACTGAAGCTTTCTTT; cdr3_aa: CASRIGQARRNTEAFF
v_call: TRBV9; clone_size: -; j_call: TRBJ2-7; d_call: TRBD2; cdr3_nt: TGTGCCAGCAGCGTAGCAGCGGGAGGGAACTACGAGCAGTACTTC; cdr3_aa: CASSVAAGGNYEQYF
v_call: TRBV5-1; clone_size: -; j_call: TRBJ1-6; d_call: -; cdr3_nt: TGCGCCAGCAGCTACCCGAAGCAGAATTCACCCCTCCACTTT; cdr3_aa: CASSYPKQNSPLHF
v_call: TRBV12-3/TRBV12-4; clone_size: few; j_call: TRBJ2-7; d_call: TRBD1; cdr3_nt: TGTGCCAGCAGTTGGGACAGGGACACCTACGAGCAGTACTTC; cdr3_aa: CASSWDRDTYEQYF
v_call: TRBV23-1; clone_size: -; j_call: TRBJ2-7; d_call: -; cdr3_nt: TGCGCCAGCAGTCAATCAGAATCCCTGGAGGAGCAGTACTTC; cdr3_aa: CASSQSESLEEQYF
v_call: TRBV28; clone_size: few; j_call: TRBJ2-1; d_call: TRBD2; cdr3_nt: TGTGCCAGCAGTTTTGCTAGCGGGAGGTCTCTATACAATGAGCAGTTCTTC; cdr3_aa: CASSFASGRSLYNEQFF
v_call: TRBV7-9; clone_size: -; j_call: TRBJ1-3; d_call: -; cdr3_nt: TGTGCCAGCCCCCTAGACTTCTCTGGAAACACCATATATTTT; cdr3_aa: CASPLDFSGNTIYF
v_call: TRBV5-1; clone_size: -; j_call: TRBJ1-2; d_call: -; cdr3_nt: TGCGCCAGCCGGGCGGGGCGCAGCCAGGACTATGGCTACACCTTC; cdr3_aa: CASRAGRSQDYGYTF
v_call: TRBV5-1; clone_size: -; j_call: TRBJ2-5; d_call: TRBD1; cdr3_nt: TGCGCCAGCAGTAGCCCGGGACAGGGCTCCCAGTACTTC; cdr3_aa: CASSSPGQGSQYF
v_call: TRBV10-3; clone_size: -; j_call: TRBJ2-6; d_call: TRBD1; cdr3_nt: TGTGCCATCAGTAGCCCCCGGGACAGGGGGCAGACTGGGGCCAACGTCCTGACTTTC; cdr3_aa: CAISSPRDRGQTGANVLTF
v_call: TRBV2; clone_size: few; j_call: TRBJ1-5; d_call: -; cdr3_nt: TGTGCCAGCAGGCAGGCCCCGATTGGCAATCAGCCCCAGCATTTT; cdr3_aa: CASRQAPIGNQPQHF
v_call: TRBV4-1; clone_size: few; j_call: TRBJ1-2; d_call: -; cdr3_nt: TGCGCCAGCAGCCGACCGGGACGGTCACCGGGCTACACCTTC; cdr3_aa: CASSRPGRSPGYTF
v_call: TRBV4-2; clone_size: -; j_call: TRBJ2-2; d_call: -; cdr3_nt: TGTGCCAGCAGCCACGGAAGGGGTGGCACCGGGGAGCTGTTTTTT; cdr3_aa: CASSHGRGGTGELFF
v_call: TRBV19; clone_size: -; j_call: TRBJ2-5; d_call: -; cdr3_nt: TGTGCCAGTGGTGAGGGGGGGACAGACCAAGAGACCCAGTACTTC; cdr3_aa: CASGEGGTDQETQYF
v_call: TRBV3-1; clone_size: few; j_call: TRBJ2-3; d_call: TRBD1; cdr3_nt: TGTGCCAGCAGCCGGGGACAGGGGGCTGTAGATACGCAGTATTTT; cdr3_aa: CASSRGQGAVDTQYF
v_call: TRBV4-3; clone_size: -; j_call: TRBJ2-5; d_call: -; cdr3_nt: TGCGCCAGCAGCCAAGACCTGGGGGCGCGGGGAGAGACCCAGTACTTC; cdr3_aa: CASSQDLGARGETQYF
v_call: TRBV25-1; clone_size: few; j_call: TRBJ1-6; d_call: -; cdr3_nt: TGTGCCAGCAGTGGGACTAATTCACCCCTCCACTTT; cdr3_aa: CASSGTNSPLHF
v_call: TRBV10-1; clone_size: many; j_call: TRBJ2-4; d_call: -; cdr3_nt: TGCGCCAGCATTGGGGACGGACCGATCCTAGCCAAAAACATTCAGTACTTC; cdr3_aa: CASIGDGPILAKNIQYF
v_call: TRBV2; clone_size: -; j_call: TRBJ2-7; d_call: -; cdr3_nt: TGTGCCAGCAGAGAAGGGGGGGGCGAGCAGTACTTC; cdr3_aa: CASREGGGEQYF